Reported below is one T cell receptor (beta chain). The CDR3 is made up of 16 amino acids. Trimming removed 3 bases from V and 7 bases from J; junction bases left unmatched: 14. Germline values: CDR1 DFQATT, CDR2 SNEGSKA (reference sequence). This sample was included in a study of blood T cell repertoires in COVID-19. The wider study: Acute and convalescent COVID-19 specimens originated in the United States, Italy and Spain. T cells, B-cell-depleted T cells, or PBMCs supplied cDNA or gDNA.

Per the authors' pipeline: Scientists estimated how many nucleated cells there were by amplifying reference gene primers. Assay used: immunoSEQ multiplex PCR; TCRdb lists only in-frame clones, some missing. V and J calls and clone size come straight from that table; D and trimming were deduced from the DNA. The sample consists of 200,000 to 300,000 clones, 84% of them appearing once. The clonotype comes from a man aged 40-55 years who had recovered from COVID-19. Sequenced: peripheral blood. The chain links TRBV20-1 to TRBJ2-3; 9 bases are a match to TRBD1. The CDR3 protein is CSASSYPGTGSYTQYF. The CDR3 region has the DNA TGCAGTGCTAGTTCGTACCCCGGGACAGGGAGTTATACGCAGTATTTT.